This T cell receptor beta chain was sequenced during a study of T cell clones after liver transplantation. At the level of the study: Apart from three HCV-positive recipients, transplants were for non-autoimmune, non-viral reasons. Standard immunosuppression, with no induction, continued until 12-24 months after transplant.

Method: immunoSEQ multiplex PCR; TCRdb's copy keeps in-frame clones and lacks some. The sample lists about 58,000 clones; roughly 70% were seen once. This CDR3 region has 14 residues. The germline V gene encodes CDR1 ENHRY and CDR2 SYGVKD. V was shortened by 10 bases and J by 4 bases, with 19 bases between the two germline ends. Whole-study results and caveats: Migration into the graft, not deletion, may explain lost graft donor-reactive T cells. Donor-reactive sequences fell more than third party-reactive ones, suggesting partial deletion.

About this clone itself: Its specificity is not known.

The chain is built from TRBV10-3 and TRBJ1-2; a weak D match, TRBD1 (6 bases). The sample in question was CD4+ T cells from blood, obtained at the roughly 15-month timepoint. The TCR originated in a human patient who received a liver transplant. Some T cells may be the graft donor's. The CDR3 loop is CATIGAGVGYGYTF. In DNA, the CDR3 is TGTGCCACCATTGGAGCAGGGGTTGGCTATGGCTACACCTTC.